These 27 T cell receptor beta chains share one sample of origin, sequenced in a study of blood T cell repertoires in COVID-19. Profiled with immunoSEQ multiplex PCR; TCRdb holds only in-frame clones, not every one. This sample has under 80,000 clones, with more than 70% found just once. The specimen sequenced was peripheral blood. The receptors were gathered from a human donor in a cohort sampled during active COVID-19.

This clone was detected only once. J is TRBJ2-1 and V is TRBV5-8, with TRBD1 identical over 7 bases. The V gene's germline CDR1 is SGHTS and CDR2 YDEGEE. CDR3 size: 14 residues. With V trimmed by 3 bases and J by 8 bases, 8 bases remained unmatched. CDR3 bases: TGTGCCAGCAGCTCGGGACAGAAAGGCGATGAGCAGTTCTTC. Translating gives CASSSGQKGDEQFF.

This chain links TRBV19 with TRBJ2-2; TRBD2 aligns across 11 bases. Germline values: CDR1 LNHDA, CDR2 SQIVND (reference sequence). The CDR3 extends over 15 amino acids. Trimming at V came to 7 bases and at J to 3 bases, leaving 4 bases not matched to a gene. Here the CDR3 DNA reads TGTGCCAGTACCAAACTAGCGGGGGACACCGGGGAGCTGTTTTTT. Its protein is CASTKLAGDTGELFF.

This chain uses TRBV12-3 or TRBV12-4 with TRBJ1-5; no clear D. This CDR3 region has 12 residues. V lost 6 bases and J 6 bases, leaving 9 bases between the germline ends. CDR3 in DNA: TGTGCCAGCAGCTCCGGGAGTCAGCCCCAGCATTTT. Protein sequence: CASSSGSQPQHF.

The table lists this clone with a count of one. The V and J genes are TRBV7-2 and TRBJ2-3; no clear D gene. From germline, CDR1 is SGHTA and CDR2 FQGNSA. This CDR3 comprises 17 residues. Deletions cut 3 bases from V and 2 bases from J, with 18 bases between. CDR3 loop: CASSFLPTGLTTDTQYF. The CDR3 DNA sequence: TGTGCCAGCAGCTTTTTACCGACTGGATTAACCACAGATACGCAGTATTTT.

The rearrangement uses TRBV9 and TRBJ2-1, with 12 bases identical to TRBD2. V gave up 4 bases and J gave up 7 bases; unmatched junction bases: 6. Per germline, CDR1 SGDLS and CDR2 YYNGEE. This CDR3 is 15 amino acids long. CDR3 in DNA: TGTGCCAGCAGCCTCGGACTAGCGGGACCGAATGAGCAGTTCTTC. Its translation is CASSLGLAGPNEQFF.

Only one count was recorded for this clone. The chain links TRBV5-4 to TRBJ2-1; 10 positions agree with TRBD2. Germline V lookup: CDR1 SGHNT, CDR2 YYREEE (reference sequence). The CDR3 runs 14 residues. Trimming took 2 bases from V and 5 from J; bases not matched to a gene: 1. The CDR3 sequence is CASSFGLADNEQFF. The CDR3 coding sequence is TGTGCCAGCAGCTTTGGACTAGCGGACAATGAGCAGTTCTTC.

The CDR3 loop is CAVPSKQGLDTQYF. CDR3 nucleotide sequence: TGTGCCGTTCCCTCCAAACAGGGGTTAGATACGCAGTATTTT. V gene TRBV2 combines with J gene TRBJ2-3; 7 bases are a match to TRBD1. The J segment lost 5 bases and the V segment lost 11 bases, leaving 13 bases of the junction unmatched. Germline CDR1 SNHLY, CDR2 FYNNEI. The CDR3 totals 14 residues.

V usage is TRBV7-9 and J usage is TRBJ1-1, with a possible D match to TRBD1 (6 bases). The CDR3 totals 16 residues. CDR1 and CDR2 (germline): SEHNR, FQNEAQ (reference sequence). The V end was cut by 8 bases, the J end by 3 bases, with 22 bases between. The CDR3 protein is CASGLPRGAGDTEAFF. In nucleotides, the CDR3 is TGTGCCAGCGGCCTACCTCGGGGGGCTGGGGACACTGAAGCTTTCTTT.

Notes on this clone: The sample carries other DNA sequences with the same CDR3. The CDR3 spells CASSYSRVYNEQFF. Here the CDR3 DNA reads TGTGCCAGCAGTTACTCGCGGGTCTACAATGAGCAGTTCTTC. This chain joins TRBV6-6 and TRBJ2-1; D possibly corresponds to TRBD2 (5 bases). The germline gives CDR1 MNHNY, CDR2 SVGAGI (reference sequence). The CDR3 sequence is 14 residues long. V lost 0 bases and J lost 3, with 6 bases in between.

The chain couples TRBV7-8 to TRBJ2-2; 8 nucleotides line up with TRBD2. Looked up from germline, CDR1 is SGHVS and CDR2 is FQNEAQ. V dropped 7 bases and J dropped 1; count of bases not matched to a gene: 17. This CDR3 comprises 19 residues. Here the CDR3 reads CASNYNPTALAVNTGELFF. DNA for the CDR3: TGTGCCAGCAATTACAACCCCACCGCACTAGCGGTGAACACCGGGGAGCTGTTTTTT.

CDR3 sequence: CASSFRGTSVEETQYF. CDR3 sequence (DNA): TGTGCCAGCAGCTTTAGGGGGACTAGCGTCGAAGAGACCCAGTACTTC. The chain combines TRBV5-8 with TRBJ2-5; 10 nucleotides agree with TRBD2. The V segment lost 2 bases and the J segment 3 bases; nucleotides outside the gene matches: 7. The CDR3 sequence is 16 residues long. Germline assignment: CDR1 SGHTS and CDR2 YDEGEE.

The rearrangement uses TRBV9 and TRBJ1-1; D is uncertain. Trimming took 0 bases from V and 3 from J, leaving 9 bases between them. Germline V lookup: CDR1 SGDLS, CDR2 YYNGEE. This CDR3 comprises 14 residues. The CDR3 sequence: CASSVGFSDTEAFF. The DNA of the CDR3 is TGTGCCAGCAGCGTAGGATTCAGCGACACTGAAGCTTTCTTT.

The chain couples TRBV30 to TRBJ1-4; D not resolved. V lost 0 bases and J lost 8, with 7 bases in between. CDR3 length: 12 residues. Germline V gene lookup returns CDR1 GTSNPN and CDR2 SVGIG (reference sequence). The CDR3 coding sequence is TGTGCCTGGAGTGTATCCAGGGAAAAACTGTTTTTT. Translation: CAWSVSREKLFF.

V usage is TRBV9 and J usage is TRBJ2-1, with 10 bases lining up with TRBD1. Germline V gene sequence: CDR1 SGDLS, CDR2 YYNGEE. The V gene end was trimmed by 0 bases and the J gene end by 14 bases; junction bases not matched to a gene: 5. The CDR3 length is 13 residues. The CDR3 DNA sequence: TGTGCCAGCAGCGTAGGGGTGGGACAGGGGAAGTTCTTC. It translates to CASSVGVGQGKFF.

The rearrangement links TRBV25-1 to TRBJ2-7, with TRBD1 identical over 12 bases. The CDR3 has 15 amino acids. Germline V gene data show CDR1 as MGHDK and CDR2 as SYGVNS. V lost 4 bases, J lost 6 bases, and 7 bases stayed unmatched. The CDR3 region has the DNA TGTGCCAGCAGTGGGGGACAGGGGGCGCCTGGCGAGCAGTACTTC. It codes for CASSGGQGAPGEQYF.

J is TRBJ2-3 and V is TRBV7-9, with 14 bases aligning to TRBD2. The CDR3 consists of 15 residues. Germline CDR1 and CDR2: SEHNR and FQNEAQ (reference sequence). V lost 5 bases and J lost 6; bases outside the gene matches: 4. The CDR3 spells CASSPGTSGSDTQYF. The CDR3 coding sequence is TGTGCCAGCAGCCCCGGGACTAGCGGGAGTGATACGCAGTATTTT.

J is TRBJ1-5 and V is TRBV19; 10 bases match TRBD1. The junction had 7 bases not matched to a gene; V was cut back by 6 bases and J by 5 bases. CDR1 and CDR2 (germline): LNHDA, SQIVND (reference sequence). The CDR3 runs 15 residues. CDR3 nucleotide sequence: TGTGCCAGTAGGAGGACAGGGGGAGGGCATCAGCCCCAGCATTTT. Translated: CASRRTGGGHQPQHF.

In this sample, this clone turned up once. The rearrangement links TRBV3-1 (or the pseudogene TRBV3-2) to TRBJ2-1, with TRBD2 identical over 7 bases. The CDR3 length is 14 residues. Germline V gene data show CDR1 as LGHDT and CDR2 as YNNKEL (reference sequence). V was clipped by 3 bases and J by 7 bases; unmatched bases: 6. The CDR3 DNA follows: TGTGCCAGCAGCCACCCGGGACTACCAAATGAGCAGTTCTTC. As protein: CASSHPGLPNEQFF.

The CDR3 nucleotides read TGTGCCAGCAGCCGGCGGTTGTCGAACACTGAAGCTTTCTTT. It codes for CASSRRLSNTEAFF. This chain joins TRBV11-3 and TRBJ1-1; D is uncertain. V was clipped by 5 bases and J by 1 base, with 11 bases between them. Germline V gene data show CDR1 as SGHNT and CDR2 as YENEEA. The CDR3 contains 14 residues.

This CDR3 is CAHRRGEQYV. DNA for the CDR3: TGTGCCCACAGGAGGGGAGAGCAGTACGTC. J is TRBJ2-7 and V is TRBV6-5; D is perhaps TRBD2 (6 bases). The CDR3 totals 10 residues. Germline loops: CDR1 MNHEY, CDR2 SVGAGI. V dropped 11 bases and J dropped 7 bases, with 12 bases sitting between them.

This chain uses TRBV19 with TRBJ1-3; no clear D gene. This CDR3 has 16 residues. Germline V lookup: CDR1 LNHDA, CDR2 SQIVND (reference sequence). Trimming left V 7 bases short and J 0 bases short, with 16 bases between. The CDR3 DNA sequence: TGTGCCAGTAACCCCCCCGGGAGTACCTCTGGAAACACCATATATTTT. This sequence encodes CASNPPGSTSGNTIYF.

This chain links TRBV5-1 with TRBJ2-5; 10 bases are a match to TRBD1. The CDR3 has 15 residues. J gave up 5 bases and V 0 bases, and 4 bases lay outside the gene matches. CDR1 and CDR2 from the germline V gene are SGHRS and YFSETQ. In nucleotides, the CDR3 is TGCGCCAGCAGCTTGGAGGGACAGGGGTGGGAGACCCAGTACTTC. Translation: CASSLEGQGWETQYF.

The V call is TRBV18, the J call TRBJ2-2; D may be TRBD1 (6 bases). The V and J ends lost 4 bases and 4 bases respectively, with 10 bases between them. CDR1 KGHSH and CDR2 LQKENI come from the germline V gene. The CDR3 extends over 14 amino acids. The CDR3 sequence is CASSLGAPTGELFF. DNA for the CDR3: TGTGCCAGCTCACTGGGGGCCCCCACCGGGGAGCTGTTTTTT.

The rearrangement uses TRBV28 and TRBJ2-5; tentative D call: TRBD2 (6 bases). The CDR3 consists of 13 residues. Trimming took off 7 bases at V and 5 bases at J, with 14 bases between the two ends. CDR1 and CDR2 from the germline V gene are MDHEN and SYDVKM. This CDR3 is CASTNEGRETQYF. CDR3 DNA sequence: TGTGCCAGCACGAACGAAGGGAGGGAGACCCAGTACTTC.

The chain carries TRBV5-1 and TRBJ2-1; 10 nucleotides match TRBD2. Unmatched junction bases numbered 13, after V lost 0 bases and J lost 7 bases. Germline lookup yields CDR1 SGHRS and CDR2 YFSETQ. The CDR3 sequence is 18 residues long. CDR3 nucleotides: TGCGCCAGCAGCTTGGCACTAGCGGGACTATCCCGTCGGAATGAGCAGTTCTTC. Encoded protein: CASSLALAGLSRRNEQFF.

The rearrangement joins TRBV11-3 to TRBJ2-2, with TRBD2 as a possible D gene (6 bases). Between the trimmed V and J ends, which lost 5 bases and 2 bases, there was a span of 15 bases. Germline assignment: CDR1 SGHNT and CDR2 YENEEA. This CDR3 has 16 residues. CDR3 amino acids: CASSPSVKGNTGELFF. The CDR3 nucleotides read TGTGCCAGCAGCCCTAGCGTGAAGGGAAACACCGGGGAGCTGTTTTTT. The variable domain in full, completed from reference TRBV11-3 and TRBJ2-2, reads EAGVVQSPRYKIIEKKQPVAFWCNPISGHNTLYWYLQNLGQGPELLIRYENEEAVDDSQLPKDRFSAERLKGVDSTLKIQPAELGDSAVYLCASSPSVKGNTGELFFGEGSRLTVL.

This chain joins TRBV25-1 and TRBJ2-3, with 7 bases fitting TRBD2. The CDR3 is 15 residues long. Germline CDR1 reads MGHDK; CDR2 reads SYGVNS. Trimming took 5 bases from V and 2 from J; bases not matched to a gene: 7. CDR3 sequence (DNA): TGTGCCAGCAGTCCGCGGGAGAGCTTCACAGATACGCAGTATTTT. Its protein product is CASSPRESFTDTQYF.